This TCR beta chain was obtained from a study of blood T cell repertoires in COVID-19. About the study: From the United States, Italy and Spain came samples of acute and convalescent COVID-19. PBMCs, B-cell-depleted T cells, or T cells provided the cDNA or gDNA that made up the material.

The germline gives CDR1 MDHEN, CDR2 SYDVKM. Trimming pared 7 bases from V and 7 bases from J, leaving 16 bases between. This CDR3 comprises 14 residues. Methods used by the authors: Counts of nucleated cells, estimated from reference gene primer amplification, were obtained. The assay was immunoSEQ multiplex PCR, and TCRdb's table has in-frame clones only and misses some. V and J calls and clone size are as listed in that table; D and trimming were resolved from the DNA. Of 180,000 or so clones listed, approximately 83% were seen once; the top ten hold around 3.3%. The V gene is TRBV28, the J gene TRBJ2-2, with a tentative D call TRBD1 (6 bases). The sample taken for sequencing was peripheral blood. The receptor was isolated from a man aged 55 to 70 with acute or convalescent COVID-19. DNA for the CDR3: TGTGCCAGCACCATAGGGGGACCGGGCGGGGAGCTGTTTTTT. Translated: CASTIGGPGGELFF.